This T cell receptor beta chain was recovered during a study of cytomegalovirus exposure and HLA in healthy donors. Study-wide results and limits: No immune exposure information besides CMV serostatus was available. A later analysis found TCR association rates differed by HLA locus, highest for DRB1 and lowest for HLA-C. The classifier was said to identify cytomegalovirus status with high specificity and sensitivity. One variant, a missense change in DCLRE1C, was linked in a later analysis to TCR beta V- and J-gene trimming.

PCR employed 60 Vbeta and 13 Jbeta primers. Data came from immunoSEQ multiplex PCR; TCRdb stores just in-frame clones and leaves some out. The table includes about 160,000 clones, around 76% detected once. Germline lookup yields CDR1 MNHEY and CDR2 SMNVEV (reference sequence). Trimming pared 5 bases from V and 0 bases from J, leaving 14 bases between. The CDR3 loop spans 15 amino acids. In regard to this clone: Its antigen remains unknown.

The source of this sequence is a female donor in good health and CMV-seronegative. The sample comprised PBMCs. This chain links TRBV27 with TRBJ2-7; weak D call: TRBD1 (5 bases). CDR3 coding DNA: TGTGCCAGCAGTCAGACAGCTGGCATCTCCTACGAGCAGTACTTC. This codes for CASSQTAGISYEQYF.